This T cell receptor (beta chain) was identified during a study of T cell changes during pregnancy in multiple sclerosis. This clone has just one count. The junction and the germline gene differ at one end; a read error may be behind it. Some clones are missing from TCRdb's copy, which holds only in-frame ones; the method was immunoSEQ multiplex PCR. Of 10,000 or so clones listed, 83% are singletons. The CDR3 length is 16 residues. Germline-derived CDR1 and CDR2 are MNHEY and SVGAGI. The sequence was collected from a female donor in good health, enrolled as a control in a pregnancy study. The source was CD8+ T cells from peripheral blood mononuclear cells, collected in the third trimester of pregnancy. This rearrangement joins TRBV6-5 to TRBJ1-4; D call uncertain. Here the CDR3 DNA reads TGTGCCAGCAGTTACATCATTGAAACAACTAGTGAAAAACTGTTTTTT. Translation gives CASSYIIETTSEKLFF.